A single sample is the source of the 29 T cell receptor beta chains below, sequenced in a study of radiation and T cells in renal cell carcinoma. Measured with immunoSEQ multiplex PCR; TCRdb has only the in-frame clones, and not every one. This sample has 150,000 or so clones, with roughly 90% found just once. Time point of the sample: baseline pretreatment blood. Specified treatment: 15 Gy SBRT to primary tumor, nephrectomy 4 weeks later. Sequenced material: blood, taken from a patient whose treatment included radiotherapy and nephrectomy. Source of these receptors: a woman between 65 and 79 years old with renal cell carcinoma.

The chain recombines TRBV6-1 with TRBJ1-1; perhaps TRBD1 as D (6 bases). V lost 5 bases and J 7 bases, leaving 14 bases between the germline ends. Germline lookup yields CDR1 MNHNS and CDR2 SASEGT. The CDR3 length is 13 residues. CDR3 in DNA: TGTGCCAGCAGTTGGGGGCGCTCCTATGAAGCTTTCTTT. It codes for CASSWGRSYEAFF.

The chain combines TRBV5-4 with TRBJ2-3, with D possibly matching TRBD2 (7 bases). V was cut by 6 bases and J by 0 bases, with 17 bases left in between. CDR3 length: 16 residues. CDR1 and CDR2 from the germline V gene are SGHNT and YYREEE (reference sequence). The CDR3 DNA reads TGTGCCAGCACCCCGAGGGGGGGCGCTAGCACAGATACGCAGTATTTT. Protein sequence: CASTPRGGASTDTQYF.

This rearrangement joins TRBV6-5 to TRBJ2-5; D unclear. V lost 0 bases and J 5 bases, leaving 10 bases between the germline ends. Germline-derived CDR1 and CDR2 are MNHEY and SVGAGI. This CDR3 has 14 residues. This chain's CDR3 is CASSYSRPEETQYF. The CDR3 DNA sequence: TGTGCCAGCAGTTACTCGAGACCCGAGGAGACCCAGTACTTC.

V and J are TRBV7-3 and TRBJ2-1; 8 bases agree with TRBD2. Trimming removed 1 base from V and 2 bases from J; junction bases left unmatched: 1. CDR1 is SGHTA and CDR2 is FQGTGA in the germline V gene. The CDR3 extends over 15 amino acids. The CDR3 region is CASSLISGAYNEQFF. CDR3 in DNA: TGTGCCAGCAGCTTAATTAGCGGGGCCTACAATGAGCAGTTCTTC.

The V and J genes are TRBV10-3 and TRBJ2-2; tentatively, D is TRBD1 or TRBD2 (5 bases each). V lost 7 bases and J lost 9, with 21 bases in between. The CDR3 is 15 amino acids. Per the germline V gene, CDR1 is ENHRY and CDR2 is SYGVKD. CDR3: CAITRVSGSFRELFF. The CDR3 bases are TGTGCCATCACGAGGGTGTCAGGGTCGTTCCGGGAGCTGTTTTTT.

The rearrangement links TRBV7-8 to TRBJ1-3; no clear D. V gave up 1 base and J gave up 0 bases, with 7 bases separating them. Germline CDR1 SGHVS, CDR2 FQNEAQ. This CDR3 is 15 amino acids long. This CDR3 is CASSLVLGSGNTIYF. The CDR3 bases are TGTGCCAGCAGCTTAGTTTTGGGCTCTGGAAACACCATATATTTT.

V gene TRBV10-3 combines with J gene TRBJ1-2; D gene unclear. CDR1 is ENHRY and CDR2 is SYGVKD in the germline V gene. CDR3 size: 11 residues. The V and J ends lost 10 bases and 5 bases respectively, with 11 bases between them. The CDR3 loop is CASTKGYGYTF. CDR3 DNA: TGTGCCAGCACTAAAGGGTATGGCTACACCTTC.

This rearrangement joins TRBV19 to TRBJ1-2, with no clear D. CDR3 length: 14 amino acids. CDR1 and CDR2 from the germline V gene are LNHDA and SQIVND (reference sequence). Trimming took off 6 bases at V and 0 bases at J, with 11 bases between the two ends. The CDR3 protein is CASRDGTTNYGYTF. CDR3 DNA sequence: TGTGCCAGTAGGGACGGCACTACTAACTATGGCTACACCTTC.

V usage is TRBV13 and J usage is TRBJ1-1; D unclear. In germline, CDR1 is PRHDT, CDR2 FYEKMQ (reference sequence). The CDR3 has 15 residues. The V end was cut by 0 bases, the J end by 1 base, with 9 bases between. CDR3 sequence: CASSLGGLSNTEAFF. CDR3 DNA sequence: TGTGCCAGCAGCTTAGGGGGATTATCGAACACTGAAGCTTTCTTT.

The rearrangement joins TRBV28 to TRBJ1-5; D may be TRBD1 (5 bases). Trimming removed 5 bases from V and 7 bases from J, with 15 bases in between. The CDR3 is 14 amino acids. Germline values: CDR1 MDHEN, CDR2 SYDVKM. This chain's CDR3 is CASSLQGWDQPQHF. The CDR3 coding sequence is TGTGCCAGCAGTCTTCAGGGTTGGGACCAGCCCCAGCATTTT.

The chain carries TRBV29-1 and TRBJ1-5, with a tentative D call TRBD1 (6 bases). Germline V gene data show CDR1 as SQVTM and CDR2 as ANQGSEA. Between the trimmed V and J ends, which lost 5 bases and 3 bases, there was a span of 8 bases. The CDR3 spans 12 residues. CDR3 nucleotides: TGCAGCGTTAGGGACAACAATCAGCCCCAGCATTTT. Its translation is CSVRDNNQPQHF.

This clone was recorded once. The chain uses TRBV25-1 and TRBJ1-4; 7 positions match TRBD1. The CDR3 totals 15 residues. With V trimmed by 6 bases and J by 1 base, 5 bases remained unmatched. Germline V gives CDR1 MGHDK, CDR2 SYGVNS. The CDR3 coding sequence is TGTGCCAGCAGCCCCTACAGGGGAACTAATGAAAAACTGTTTTTT. This gives the protein CASSPYRGTNEKLFF.

The CDR3 sequence is CASSQDSQYQETQYF. In DNA form, the CDR3 reads TGCGCCAGCAGCCAAGATTCGCAGTACCAAGAGACCCAGTACTTC. The chain couples TRBV4-1 to TRBJ2-5; D gene unclear. The CDR3 runs to 15 residues. The V and J ends lost 0 bases and 0 bases respectively, with 8 bases between them. CDR1 is MGHRA and CDR2 is YSYEKL in the germline V gene.

The chain employs TRBV6-1 and TRBJ2-5; 10 nucleotides agree with TRBD1. This CDR3 contains 15 residues. Germline V gene data show CDR1 as MNHNS and CDR2 as SASEGT. V trimming: 3 bases; J trimming: 5 bases; junction bases outside the gene matches: 6. The CDR3: CASSDRDRGRETQYF. The CDR3 bases are TGTGCCAGCAGTGATCGGGACAGGGGACGGGAGACCCAGTACTTC.

This chain links TRBV20-1 with TRBJ2-7; D remains unclear. There are 11 residues in the CDR3. Germline V CDR1 and CDR2: DFQATT, SNEGSKA (reference sequence). V shed 0 bases and J shed 8 bases, with 8 bases lying between them. CDR3 loop: CSARERYQQYF. Here the CDR3 DNA reads TGCAGTGCTAGAGAAAGATACCAGCAGTACTTC.

Only one count was recorded for this clone. J is TRBJ2-2 and V is TRBV7-3; 8 positions agree with TRBD2. Germline CDR1 SGHTA, CDR2 FQGTGA. The CDR3 extends over 15 amino acids. V dropped 6 bases and J dropped 1; count of bases not matched to a gene: 4. CDR3 bases: TGTGCCAGCAGGCCGAGCGGGGGGAACACCGGGGAGCTGTTTTTT. It codes for CASRPSGGNTGELFF.

J is TRBJ1-2 and V is TRBV28, with 8 positions matching TRBD1. The CDR3 has 15 amino acids. Germline V gene data show CDR1 as MDHEN and CDR2 as SYDVKM. The V and J ends lost 4 bases and 2 bases, in that order; junction bases with no gene match: 6. CDR3 coding DNA: TGTGCCAGCAGTTCAGGACAGGGACTAAACTATGGCTACACCTTC. Residues: CASSSGQGLNYGYTF.

V usage is TRBV19 and J usage is TRBJ1-2; TRBD1 matches at 12 bases. The CDR3 sequence is 14 residues long. Germline loops: CDR1 LNHDA, CDR2 SQIVND (reference sequence). The V segment lost 5 bases and the J segment 7 bases; nucleotides outside the gene matches: 5. The CDR3 loop reads CASSGTGGASGYTF. In DNA form, the CDR3 reads TGTGCCAGTAGTGGGACAGGGGGCGCGTCTGGCTACACCTTC.

This clone was observed a single time. V and J are TRBV19 and TRBJ2-3; D might be TRBD1 (5 bases). The V end lost 5 bases, the J end lost 2 bases, and 20 bases lay between the germline ends. CDR3 size: 17 residues. CDR1 and CDR2 from the germline V gene are LNHDA and SQIVND (reference sequence). CDR3 residues: CASSEPHRISLTDTQYF. For the CDR3, the DNA is TGTGCCAGTAGTGAACCCCACAGGATATCACTCACAGATACGCAGTATTTT. The full variable domain, with the rest looked up from reference TRBV19 and TRBJ2-3, is DGGITQSPKYLFRKEGQNVTLSCEQNLNHDAMYWYRQDPGQGLRLIYYSQIVNDFQKGDIAEGYSVSREKKESFPLTVTSAQKNPTAFYLCASSEPHRISLTDTQYFGPGTRLTVL.

The chain uses TRBV6-5 and TRBJ1-3; perhaps TRBD1 as D (5 bases). With 6 bases removed from V and 0 bases from J, the gap between germline ends came to 12 bases. This CDR3 spans 15 amino acids. Germline values: CDR1 MNHEY, CDR2 SVGAGI. Here the CDR3 DNA reads TGTGCCAGCAGGAGACAGTCGGTCTCTGGAAACACCATATATTTT. It is translated as CASRRQSVSGNTIYF.

This clone was seen only a few times. The chain employs TRBV6-5 and TRBJ1-5; perhaps TRBD1 as D (5 bases). Trimming took 4 bases from V and 3 from J, leaving 13 bases between them. CDR1 is MNHEY and CDR2 is SVGAGI in the germline V gene. The length of the CDR3 is 15 residues. The CDR3 here is CASSSDRQVNQPQHF. In DNA, the CDR3 is TGTGCCAGCAGTTCCGACAGACAAGTCAATCAGCCCCAGCATTTT.

The chain links TRBV27 to TRBJ2-7, with 8 bases matching TRBD1. Germline assignment: CDR1 MNHEY and CDR2 SMNVEV (reference sequence). This CDR3 region has 15 residues. The junction had 14 bases not matched to a gene; V was cut back by 6 bases and J by 7 bases. CDR3 region: CASSSIGQGTGEQYF. In nucleotides, the CDR3 is TGTGCCAGCAGCTCTATCGGACAGGGAACGGGTGAGCAGTACTTC.

The chain carries TRBV11-2 and TRBJ2-7; D perhaps matches TRBD1 (6 bases). Germline V CDR1 and CDR2: SGHAT, FQNNGV. The CDR3 is made up of 14 amino acids. V was pared by 4 bases and J by 6 bases, with 16 bases between. DNA for the CDR3: TGTGCCAGCAGCTCTATCAGGGGATTACCCGAGCAGTACTTC. Protein: CASSSIRGLPEQYF.

The CDR3 sequence: CASSPRTGNTGELFF. CDR3 nucleotides: TGTGCCAGCAGTCCCCGGACAGGGAACACCGGGGAGCTGTTTTTT. The chain links TRBV28 to TRBJ2-2, with 7 bases matching TRBD1. There are 15 residues in the CDR3. Unmatched junction bases numbered 4, after V lost 5 bases and J lost 1 base. Germline V lookup: CDR1 MDHEN, CDR2 SYDVKM.

The CDR3 coding sequence is TGTGCCAGCAGGGTAGCGGGGGCCGGCGGGGAGCTGTTTTTT. Translating it yields CASRVAGAGGELFF. The V and J genes are TRBV7-9 and TRBJ2-2; 9 bases fit TRBD2. The CDR3 runs 14 residues. Germline-derived CDR1 and CDR2 are SEHNR and FQNEAQ (reference sequence). V shed 6 bases, J shed 7 bases, and the junction held 6 bases outside the gene matches. Full variable domain (outside the CDR3, taken from reference TRBV7-9 and TRBJ2-2): DTGVSQNPRHKITKRGQNVTFRCDPISEHNRLYWYRQTLGQGPEFLTYFQNEAQLEKSRLLSDRFSAERPKGSFSTLEIQRTEQGDSAMYLCASRVAGAGGELFFGEGSRLTVL.

The rearrangement joins TRBV2 to TRBJ2-1; 8 bases line up with TRBD2. This CDR3 has 14 amino acids. Unmatched junction bases numbered 1, after V lost 4 bases and J lost 2 bases. The germline V gene has CDR1 SNHLY and CDR2 FYNNEI. The CDR3 is CASSGGLAYNEQFF. Here the CDR3 DNA reads TGTGCCAGCAGTGGGGGACTAGCCTACAATGAGCAGTTCTTC.

This clone was observed a single time. This rearrangement joins TRBV28 to TRBJ2-5, with 7 bases lining up with TRBD1. Germline loops: CDR1 MDHEN, CDR2 SYDVKM. The CDR3 is made up of 13 amino acids. After removal of 6 bases from V and 6 bases from J, the junction contained 7 bases not matched to a gene. In DNA, the CDR3 is TGTGCCAGCAGCCAAAGACAGGGCAAGACCCAGTACTTC. Translation gives CASSQRQGKTQYF.

The chain combines TRBV9 with TRBJ2-7; no firm D call. The CDR3 sequence is 14 residues long. Trimming cost V 0 bases and J 1 base, with 8 bases left between them. Germline CDR1 SGDLS, CDR2 YYNGEE. CDR3 bases: TGTGCCAGCAGCGTAGGAACAGCATCCTACGAGCAGTACTTC. Translation gives CASSVGTASYEQYF.

This chain joins TRBV7-9 and TRBJ2-3, with D maybe TRBD2 (5 bases). Per germline, CDR1 SEHNR and CDR2 FQNEAQ (reference sequence). The CDR3 totals 14 residues. V lost 4 bases to trimming and J lost 1 base, with 9 bases between them. The CDR3 bases are TGTGCCAGCAGCTCCGGACTGGGCACAGATACGCAGTATTTT. Its translation is CASSSGLGTDTQYF.